This T cell receptor beta chain comes out of a study of T cells in Graves' hyperthyroidism and ophthalmopathy. The TCR beta CDR3 regions underwent amplification using RNA transcripts as the source. The TCR CDR3 was amplified in a first-round RT-PCR using the HTBI primer set. TCRdb reprocessed the multiplex PCR reads with MiXCR, giving one entry per CDR3 protein. The table shows a few hundred thousand distinct CDR3 sequences, with roughly 15% occurring only once. This clonotype showed up many times. The source is a woman between 55 and 75 years old with Graves' ophthalmopathy. Sequencing was carried out using blood.

DNA for the CDR3: TGTGCCAGCAGTAACCCTACGATAGGGGGAGGTCGGGATGGCTACACCTTC. This gives the protein CASSNPTIGGGRDGYTF. The V and J genes are TRBV28 and TRBJ1-2; D may be TRBD1 (6 bases). Trimming left V 5 bases short and J 6 bases short, with 25 bases between. The germline V gene has CDR1 MDHEN and CDR2 SYDVKM. The CDR3 totals 17 residues.